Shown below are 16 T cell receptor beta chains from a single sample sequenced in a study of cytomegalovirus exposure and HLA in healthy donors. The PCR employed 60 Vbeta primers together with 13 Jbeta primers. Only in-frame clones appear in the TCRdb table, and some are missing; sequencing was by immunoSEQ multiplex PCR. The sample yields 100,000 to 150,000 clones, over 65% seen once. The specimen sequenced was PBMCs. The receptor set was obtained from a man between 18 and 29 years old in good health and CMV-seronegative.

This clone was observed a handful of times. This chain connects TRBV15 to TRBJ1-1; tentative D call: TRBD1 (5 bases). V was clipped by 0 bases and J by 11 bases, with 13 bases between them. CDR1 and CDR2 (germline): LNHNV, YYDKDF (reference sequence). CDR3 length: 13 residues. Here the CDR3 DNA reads TGTGCCACCAGCAGAGATTCCTGGGCAGGGGCTTTCTTT. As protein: CATSRDSWAGAFF.

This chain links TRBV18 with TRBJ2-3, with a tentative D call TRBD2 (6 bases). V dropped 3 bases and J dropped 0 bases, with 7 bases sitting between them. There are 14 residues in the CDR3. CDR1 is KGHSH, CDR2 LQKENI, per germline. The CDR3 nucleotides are TGTGCCAGCTCACCGGGGACTAGCACAGATACGCAGTATTTT. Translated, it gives CASSPGTSTDTQYF.

DNA of the CDR3: TGTGCCAGCAGCTTACTCCCCCTAGGATCACCCCTCCACTTT. Residues: CASSLLPLGSPLHF. V is TRBV7-2 and J is TRBJ1-6; D is unclear. This CDR3 has 14 residues. Between the trimmed V and J ends, which lost 2 bases and 10 bases, there was a span of 12 bases. Germline loops: CDR1 SGHTA, CDR2 FQGNSA.

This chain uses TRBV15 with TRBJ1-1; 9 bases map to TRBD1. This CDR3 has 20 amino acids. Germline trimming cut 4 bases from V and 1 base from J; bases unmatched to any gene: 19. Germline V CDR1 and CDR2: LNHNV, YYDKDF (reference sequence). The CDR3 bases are TGTGCCACCAGCACTCAAAAGACTGGACAGGGGAGGTTGAGGAACACTGAAGCTTTCTTT. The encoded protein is CATSTQKTGQGRLRNTEAFF.

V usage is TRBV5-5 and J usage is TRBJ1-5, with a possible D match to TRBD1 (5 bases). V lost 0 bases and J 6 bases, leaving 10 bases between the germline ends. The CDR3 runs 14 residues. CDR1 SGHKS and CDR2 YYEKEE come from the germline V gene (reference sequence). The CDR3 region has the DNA TGTGCCAGCAGCTTGGTCGGGGGGGGTCAGCCCCAGCATTTT. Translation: CASSLVGGGQPQHF.

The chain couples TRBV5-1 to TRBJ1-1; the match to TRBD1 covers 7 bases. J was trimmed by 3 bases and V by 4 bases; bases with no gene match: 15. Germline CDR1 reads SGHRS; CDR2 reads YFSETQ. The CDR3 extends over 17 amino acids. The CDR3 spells CASSPGLDRVLDTEAFF. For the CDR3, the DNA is TGCGCCAGCAGCCCTGGGCTTGACAGGGTTTTAGACACTGAAGCTTTCTTT.

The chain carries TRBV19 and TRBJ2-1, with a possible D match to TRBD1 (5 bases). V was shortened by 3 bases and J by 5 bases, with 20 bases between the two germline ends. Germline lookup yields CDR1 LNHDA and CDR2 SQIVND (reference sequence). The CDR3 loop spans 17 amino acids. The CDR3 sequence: CASSILDSPHSDNEQFF. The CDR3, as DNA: TGTGCCAGTAGTATCCTCGACAGTCCCCATTCGGACAATGAGCAGTTCTTC.

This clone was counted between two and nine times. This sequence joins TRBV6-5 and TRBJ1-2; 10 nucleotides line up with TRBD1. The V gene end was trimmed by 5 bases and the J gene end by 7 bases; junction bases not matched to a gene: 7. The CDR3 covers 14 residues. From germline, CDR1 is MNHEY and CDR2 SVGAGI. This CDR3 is CASSQRDRGFGYTF. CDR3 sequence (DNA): TGTGCCAGCAGTCAACGGGACAGGGGTTTTGGCTACACCTTC.

The CDR3 reads CASRDRGSYNEQFF. The DNA of the CDR3 is TGTGCCAGCAGGGACAGGGGTTCCTACAATGAGCAGTTCTTC. The J gene is TRBJ2-1, the V gene TRBV6-1; 9 positions agree with TRBD1. V shed 6 bases and J 1 base; nucleotides not matched to a gene: 1. The CDR3 has 14 amino acids. Germline CDR1 is MNHNS and CDR2 is SASEGT.

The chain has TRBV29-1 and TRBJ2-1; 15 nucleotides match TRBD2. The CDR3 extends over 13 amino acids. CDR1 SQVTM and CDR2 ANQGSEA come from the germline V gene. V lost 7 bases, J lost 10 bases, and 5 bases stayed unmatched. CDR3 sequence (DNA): TGCAGCGGGGGACTAGCGGGGGGACGGGAGCAGTTCTTC. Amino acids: CSGGLAGGREQFF.

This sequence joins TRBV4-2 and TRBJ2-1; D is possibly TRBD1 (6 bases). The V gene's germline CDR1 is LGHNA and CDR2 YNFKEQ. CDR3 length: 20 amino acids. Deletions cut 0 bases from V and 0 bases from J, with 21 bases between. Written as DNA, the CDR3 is TGTGCCAGCAGCCAAGATCAGAGGGGTAGGGGGACGAGCTCCTACAATGAGCAGTTCTTC. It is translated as CASSQDQRGRGTSSYNEQFF.

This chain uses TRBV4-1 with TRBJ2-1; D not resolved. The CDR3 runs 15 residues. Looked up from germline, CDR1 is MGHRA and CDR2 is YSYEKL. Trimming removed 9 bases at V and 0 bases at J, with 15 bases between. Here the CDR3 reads CASTAMASSYNEQFF. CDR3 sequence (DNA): TGCGCCAGTACTGCTATGGCTAGCTCCTACAATGAGCAGTTCTTC.

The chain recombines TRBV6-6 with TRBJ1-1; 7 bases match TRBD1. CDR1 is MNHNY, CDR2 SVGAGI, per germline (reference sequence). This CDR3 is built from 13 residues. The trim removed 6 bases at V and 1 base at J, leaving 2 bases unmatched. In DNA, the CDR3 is TGTGCCAGCAGAGGGGACAGGAACACTGAAGCTTTCTTT. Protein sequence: CASRGDRNTEAFF.

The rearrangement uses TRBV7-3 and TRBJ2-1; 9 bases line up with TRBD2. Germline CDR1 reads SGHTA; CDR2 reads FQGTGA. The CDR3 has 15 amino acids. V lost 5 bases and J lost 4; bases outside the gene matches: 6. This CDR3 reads CASSHGTSPYNEQFF. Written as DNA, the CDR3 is TGTGCCAGCAGCCACGGGACTAGCCCTTACAATGAGCAGTTCTTC.

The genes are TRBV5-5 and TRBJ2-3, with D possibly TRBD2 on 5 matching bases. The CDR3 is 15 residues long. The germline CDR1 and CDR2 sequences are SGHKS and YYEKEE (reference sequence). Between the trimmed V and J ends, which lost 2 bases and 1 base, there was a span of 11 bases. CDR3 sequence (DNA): TGTGCCAGCAGCTTCCTGGGTAGCGGCACAGATACGCAGTATTTT. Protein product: CASSFLGSGTDTQYF.

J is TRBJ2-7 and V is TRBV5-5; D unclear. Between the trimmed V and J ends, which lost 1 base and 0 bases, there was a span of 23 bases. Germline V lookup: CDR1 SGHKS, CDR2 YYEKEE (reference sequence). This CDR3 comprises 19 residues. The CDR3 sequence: CASSLHHEYRDTRSYEQYF. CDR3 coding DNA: TGTGCCAGCAGCTTGCATCACGAATATCGTGACACCCGCTCCTACGAGCAGTACTTC.